The T cell receptor beta chain under discussion was sequenced for a study of T-cell memory formation after mild COVID-19. Study summary: The two donors had largely donor-specific TCR clusters.

With regard to this clonotype: The target antigen is unknown.

MiXCR, applied by TCRdb to the 5' RACE reads, yields one record per CDR3 protein. The table has approximately 340,000 distinct CDR3 sequences, 13% seen once; the top ten hold about a fifth. Whole-study results and caveats: The main location of contracting CD4+ clones was CM and EM, and that of contracting CD8+ clones was EMRA. The second-wave clones peaking on day 37 were not confirmed as SARS-CoV-2-specific. Contracting clones from day 15 to 85 showed balanced CD4/CD8; later expanders favored CD4+.

CDR3 length: 15 amino acids. The V and J ends lost 3 bases and 1 base, in that order; junction bases with no gene match: 5. Germline values: CDR1 SGHVS, CDR2 FQNEAQ. V usage is TRBV7-8 and J usage is TRBJ2-5; TRBD1 matches 7 bases. The receptor was derived from a young man who had mild COVID-19 (a few samples of this study predate the infection). Cell type and time point are not known. Sequenced sample: PBMCs or a T cell subset sorted from them (not recorded which). Written as DNA, the CDR3 is TGTGCCAGCAGCTTTCGGGACAGCCTCCAAGAGACCCAGTACTTC. Protein product: CASSFRDSLQETQYF.